The 9 T cell receptor beta chains below were found in one sample sequenced in a study of neurological immune-mediated disorders. TCRdb reprocessed the 5' RACE reads via MiXCR and lists one record per CDR3 protein. The repertoire holds around 15,000 distinct CDR3 sequences, with about 10% as singletons. Input material: CD8+ T cells from blood. The receptor set was obtained from a man aged 45-65 years in good health.

Many counts were recorded for this clonotype. V usage is TRBV4-3 and J usage is TRBJ1-6; D remains unclear. V lost 3 bases to trimming and J lost 0 bases, with 15 bases between them. The CDR3 runs 18 residues. The germline V gene has CDR1 LGHNA and CDR2 YSLEER. CDR3 region: CASSQSLAGSSYNSPLHF. CDR3 sequence (DNA): TGCGCCAGCAGCCAGAGTCTTGCCGGCAGCTCCTATAATTCACCCCTCCACTTT.

This clonotype was counted ten times or more. The chain combines TRBV28 with TRBJ2-7; D ambiguous. In germline, CDR1 is MDHEN, CDR2 SYDVKM. Trimming pared 2 bases from V and 3 bases from J, leaving 11 bases between. The CDR3 consists of 14 residues. The CDR3 protein is CASSLESLGYEQYF. The DNA of the CDR3 is TGTGCCAGCAGTTTAGAGTCCTTGGGCTACGAGCAGTACTTC.

This clonotype was seen at least ten times. CDR3 sequence reads: CASSAGTGLYEQYF. In DNA form, the CDR3 reads TGCGCCAGCAGCGCCGGGACAGGGTTATACGAGCAGTACTTC. V is TRBV5-1 and J is TRBJ2-7, with 9 nucleotides matching TRBD1. The CDR3 loop spans 14 amino acids. The V and J ends lost 4 bases and 4 bases, in that order; junction bases with no gene match: 6. CDR1 and CDR2 (germline): SGHRS, YFSETQ.

There are many counts of this clonotype. The chain joins TRBV12-3 or TRBV12-4 to TRBJ2-5, with 7 bases that match TRBD1. The CDR3 consists of 15 residues. V was clipped by 5 bases and J by 4 bases; unmatched bases: 10. The CDR3 protein is CASSPDRVPIETQYF. The CDR3 DNA is TGTGCCAGCAGTCCCGACAGGGTTCCGATAGAGACCCAGTACTTC.

This clonotype was seen at least ten times. The V call is TRBV5-1, the J call TRBJ2-7; TRBD1 might be the D (5 bases). Trimming cost V 0 bases and J 6 bases, with 10 bases left between them. The CDR3 consists of 13 residues. The germline V gene encodes CDR1 SGHRS and CDR2 YFSETQ. Here the CDR3 reads CASSLVQGGEQYF. The CDR3 DNA is TGCGCCAGCAGCTTGGTCCAGGGCGGCGAGCAGTACTTC.

This clonotype was observed many times. J is TRBJ1-5 and V is TRBV7-9; 7 bases are shared with TRBD1. Germline assignment: CDR1 SEHNR and CDR2 FQNEAQ (reference sequence). The CDR3 runs 14 residues. With V trimmed by 5 bases and J by 4 bases, 5 bases remained unmatched. CDR3 in DNA: TGTGCCAGCAGCCTCGGGACAGCTAATCAGCCCCAGCATTTT. Translation gives CASSLGTANQPQHF.

This chain links TRBV7-2 with TRBJ1-2; D is ambiguous. This CDR3 is built from 13 residues. Germline assignment: CDR1 SGHTA and CDR2 FQGNSA. V was shortened by 2 bases and J by 3 bases, with 7 bases between the two germline ends. The CDR3 coding sequence is TGTGCCAGCAGCTTAAGCGGGGACTATGGCTACACCTTC. Residues: CASSLSGDYGYTF.

In this sample, this clonotype turned up many times. This chain connects TRBV5-1 to TRBJ2-1, with TRBD1 matching over 9 bases. The trim removed 4 bases at V and 8 bases at J, leaving 7 bases unmatched. The CDR3 is 14 amino acids. Germline lookup yields CDR1 SGHRS and CDR2 YFSETQ. The CDR3 DNA reads as TGCGCCAGCAGCCGAGGGACAGGGTACGATGAGCAGTTCTTC. Translation: CASSRGTGYDEQFF.

This clonotype appeared many times. The chain is built from TRBV11-2 and TRBJ2-5; D may correspond to TRBD1 or TRBD2 (6 bases each). Germline V gene data show CDR1 as SGHAT and CDR2 as FQNNGV. CDR3 size: 16 residues. Trimming took off 5 bases at V and 4 bases at J, with 20 bases between the two ends. The CDR3 here is CASSPGRGGRGETQYF. The CDR3 coding sequence is TGTGCCAGCAGCCCCGGACGAGGGGGGCGAGGAGAGACCCAGTACTTC.